This TCR beta chain was observed in a study of blood T cell repertoires in COVID-19. Study-level background: From T cells, B-cell-depleted T cells, or PBMCs came the material, which was cDNA or gDNA.

This CDR3 contains 17 residues. V shed 2 bases and J shed 1 base, with 17 bases lying between them. CDR1 KGHSH and CDR2 LQKENI come from the germline V gene. Per the original methods: Reference gene primer amplification yielded estimated nucleated cell counts. Method: immunoSEQ multiplex PCR; TCRdb's copy keeps in-frame clones and lacks some. The V and J calls and the clone size are those of that table, but D and trimming were determined from the DNA. The sample holds about 280,000 clones, around nine tenths seen once. The source is a woman aged 40 to 50 who had recovered from COVID-19. The specimen sequenced was peripheral blood. This chain connects TRBV18 to TRBJ2-5; TRBD1 might be the D (6 bases). The CDR3 coding sequence is TGTGCCAGCTCACCATGGATCGACAGGCGAAGCCAAGAGACCCAGTACTTC. It codes for CASSPWIDRRSQETQYF.